Each of the 21 T cell receptor beta chains below was sequenced from the same sample in a study of cytomegalovirus exposure and HLA in healthy donors. Both 60 Vbeta primers and 13 Jbeta primers went into the PCR. Sequenced by immunoSEQ multiplex PCR; TCRdb stores in-frame clones only, minus some. Of approximately 88,000 clones detected, approximately 80% appear once; the ten largest clones hold 2% to 2.5%. The sample consisted of PBMCs. Receptor source: a man younger than 30 in good health and CMV-seronegative.

This clone has just one count. V usage is TRBV2 and J usage is TRBJ1-1; weak D call: TRBD1 (5 bases). Germline V gene lookup returns CDR1 SNHLY and CDR2 FYNNEI. There are 14 residues in the CDR3. V gave up 2 bases and J gave up 0 bases, with 7 bases separating them. The CDR3 DNA reads TGTGCCAGCAGTGAACTGGGGCTGAACACTGAAGCTTTCTTT. The encoded protein is CASSELGLNTEAFF.

The CDR3 sequence is CASSFGTATDTQYF. In DNA form, the CDR3 reads TGTGCCAGCAGCTTCGGGACAGCCACAGATACGCAGTATTTT. The chain links TRBV5-6 to TRBJ2-3; 7 nucleotides match TRBD1. V lost 2 bases to trimming and J lost 2 bases; unmatched junction nucleotides: 2. CDR3 length equals 14 residues. Germline V gene sequence: CDR1 SGHDT, CDR2 YYEEEE.

The sample holds a few counts of this clone. The gene calls are TRBV4-1 and TRBJ2-5; 15 bases are shared with TRBD2. V was pared by 3 bases and J by 3 bases, with 11 bases of the junction left unmatched. This CDR3 region has 19 residues. CDR1 MGHRA and CDR2 YSYEKL come from the germline V gene. CDR3 amino acids: CASSHPGLAGGPGKETQYF. In nucleotides, the CDR3 is TGCGCCAGCAGCCACCCTGGACTAGCGGGGGGGCCTGGCAAAGAGACCCAGTACTTC.

This clone came up a few times. The chain is built from TRBV5-4 and TRBJ2-3, with a weak D call TRBD1 (6 bases). Germline CDR1 reads SGHNT; CDR2 reads YYREEE (reference sequence). The CDR3 consists of 13 residues. V dropped 4 bases and J dropped 1 base, with 7 bases sitting between them. The CDR3 reads CASSRTGTDTQYF. DNA for the CDR3: TGTGCCAGCAGCCGGACAGGCACAGATACGCAGTATTTT.

The chain's CDR3 is CASRYTTSGGPDTQYF. CDR3 nucleotide sequence: TGTGCCAGCAGATATACGACTAGCGGGGGGCCAGATACGCAGTATTTT. The rearrangement links TRBV6-6 to TRBJ2-3, with 13 bases aligning to TRBD2. Trimming took 6 bases from V and 4 from J; bases not matched to a gene: 7. CDR1 is MNHNY, CDR2 SVGAGI, per germline (reference sequence). The CDR3 runs 16 residues.

The gene calls are TRBV7-2 and TRBJ2-1; 7 bases match TRBD2. From germline, CDR1 is SGHTA and CDR2 FQGNSA. V shed 2 bases, J shed 3 bases, and the junction held 7 bases outside the gene matches. This CDR3 comprises 16 residues. CDR3 sequence: CASSLSPGGNYNEQFF. The CDR3 DNA is TGTGCCAGCAGCTTATCGCCCGGGGGGAACTACAATGAGCAGTTCTTC.

This rearrangement joins TRBV4-1 to TRBJ2-2; D may be TRBD1 (6 bases). Germline CDR1 is MGHRA and CDR2 is YSYEKL. CDR3 length: 17 amino acids. V lost 4 bases and J 4 bases, leaving 19 bases between the germline ends. For the CDR3, the DNA is TGCGCCAGCAGCCGTGGGGGCCTCGTTGTAAGCACCGGGGAGCTGTTTTTT. Protein product: CASSRGGLVVSTGELFF.

This clone was seen a single time. V gene TRBV7-6 combines with J gene TRBJ2-2; 11 nucleotides align to TRBD2. The CDR3 contains 19 residues. V lost 3 bases to trimming and J lost 0 bases; unmatched junction nucleotides: 9. The germline gives CDR1 SGHVS, CDR2 FNYEAQ. The CDR3 loop reads CASSLYGLAGLSNTGELFF. Here the CDR3 DNA reads TGTGCCAGCAGCTTGTATGGACTAGCGGGTTTATCGAACACCGGGGAGCTGTTTTTT.

This sequence joins TRBV7-6 and TRBJ2-5; 8 bases are a match to TRBD2. Germline values: CDR1 SGHVS, CDR2 FNYEAQ. The junction had 11 bases not matched to a gene; V was cut back by 3 bases and J by 11 bases. The CDR3 is 14 residues long. The chain's CDR3 is CASSFSPTRGEQYF. CDR3 sequence (DNA): TGTGCCAGCAGCTTTTCCCCGACGCGGGGGGAGCAGTACTTC. Looking up the rest from reference TRBV7-6 and TRBJ2-5 gives the full variable domain: GAGVSQSPRYKVTKRGQDVALRCDPISGHVSLYWYRQALGQGPEFLTYFNYEAQQDKSGLPNDRFSAERPEGSISTLTIQRTEQRDSAMYRCASSFSPTRGEQYFGPGTRLLVL.

The chain employs TRBV11-3 and TRBJ2-2; perhaps TRBD1 as D (6 bases). Trimming removed 5 bases at V and 1 base at J, with 11 bases between. The CDR3 covers 15 residues. Germline CDR1 reads SGHNT; CDR2 reads YENEEA. CDR3 amino acids: CASSPPGQNTGELFF. The CDR3 nucleotides read TGTGCCAGCAGCCCGCCGGGACAGAACACCGGGGAGCTGTTTTTT.

The chain couples TRBV18 to TRBJ1-1; D not resolved. Germline V lookup: CDR1 KGHSH, CDR2 LQKENI. V lost 3 bases and J lost 4, with 15 bases in between. This CDR3 is 15 amino acids long. For the CDR3, the DNA is TGTGCCAGCTCACCGTACCAAGCTCCGGGCACTGAAGCTTTCTTT. It specifies CASSPYQAPGTEAFF.

This chain connects TRBV7-9 to TRBJ2-7; D is possibly TRBD1 (5 bases). In germline, CDR1 is SEHNR, CDR2 FQNEAQ (reference sequence). V was pared by 5 bases and J by 1 base, with 9 bases between. CDR3 length: 13 amino acids. CDR3 nucleotides: TGTGCCAGCAGCACAGGTCTTTCCTACGAGCAGTACTTC. This sequence encodes CASSTGLSYEQYF.

The chain combines TRBV30 with TRBJ2-7; 8 bases line up with TRBD1. Germline CDR1 and CDR2: GTSNPN and SVGIG (reference sequence). CDR3 length: 14 amino acids. After removal of 2 bases from V and 8 bases from J, the junction contained 11 bases not matched to a gene. The CDR3 reads CAWSKGQERGKQYF. DNA for the CDR3: TGTGCCTGGAGTAAGGGACAGGAACGCGGAAAGCAGTACTTC.

The chain recombines TRBV10-3 with TRBJ1-5; D remains ambiguous. The CDR3 totals 14 residues. In germline, CDR1 is ENHRY, CDR2 SYGVKD. V was pared by 2 bases and J by 5 bases, with 10 bases between. CDR3 protein: CAISEEGTYQPQHF. The CDR3 bases are TGTGCCATCAGTGAGGAGGGAACGTATCAGCCCCAGCATTTT.

The gene calls are TRBV27 and TRBJ1-2; TRBD1 might be the D (5 bases). Germline V gene data show CDR1 as MNHEY and CDR2 as SMNVEV (reference sequence). The ends were cut back, 3 bases at V and 6 bases at J, with 11 bases in the middle. CDR3 length equals 13 residues. CDR3 amino acids: CASSLTGGDGYTF. For the CDR3, the DNA is TGTGCCAGCAGTTTGACCGGGGGGGATGGCTACACCTTC.

The sample holds a few counts of this clone. The gene calls are TRBV6-1 and TRBJ1-1; D is uncertain. Germline V gene sequence: CDR1 MNHNS, CDR2 SASEGT. CDR3 size: 14 residues. The V end was cut by 4 bases, the J end by 10 bases, with 19 bases between. The CDR3: CASSGPDKPRGAFF. The CDR3 nucleotides are TGTGCCAGCAGTGGCCCAGACAAACCTCGGGGAGCTTTCTTT.

This clone turned up a few times. This chain uses TRBV9 with TRBJ2-7; weak D call: TRBD1 (6 bases). CDR1 and CDR2 from the germline V gene are SGDLS and YYNGEE. With 4 bases removed from V and 0 bases from J, the gap between germline ends came to 11 bases. The length of the CDR3 is 14 residues. Written as DNA, the CDR3 is TGTGCCAGCAGCATCAGACAGGACTCCTACGAGCAGTACTTC. It yields the protein CASSIRQDSYEQYF.

This chain joins TRBV7-9 and TRBJ1-4; 8 nucleotides agree with TRBD1. Germline CDR1 and CDR2: SEHNR and FQNEAQ (reference sequence). V shed 4 bases, J shed 5 bases, and the junction held 6 bases outside the gene matches. The CDR3 loop spans 15 amino acids. CDR3 bases: TGTGCCAGCAGCTCCCGGACAGGGTGGAATGAAAAACTGTTTTTT. Amino acids: CASSSRTGWNEKLFF.

This clone occurred once. The genes are TRBV4-2 and TRBJ2-2, with D possibly being TRBD2 (5 bases). V was shortened by 5 bases and J by 1 base, with 14 bases between the two germline ends. CDR3 length: 16 amino acids. Germline CDR1 LGHNA, CDR2 YNFKEQ. Here the CDR3 DNA reads TGTGCCAGCAGCTTTTTGACCGGGGTGAACACCGGGGAGCTGTTTTTT. Amino acid sequence: CASSFLTGVNTGELFF.

This sequence joins TRBV5-3 and TRBJ2-6; 7 bases map to TRBD1. TRBV5-3 is designated an ORF whose function remains uncertain. There are 16 residues in the CDR3. The trim removed 7 bases at V and 0 bases at J, leaving 7 bases unmatched. The CDR3 DNA follows: TGTGCCAGACAGGGGGTCGAGAGCTCTGGGGCCAACGTCCTGACTTTC. Protein sequence: CARQGVESSGANVLTF.

The chain employs TRBV5-1 and TRBJ2-1; 7 nucleotides align to TRBD2. The CDR3 spans 16 residues. V shed 2 bases, J shed 0 bases, and the junction held 5 bases outside the gene matches. Germline V CDR1 and CDR2: SGHRS, YFSETQ. The CDR3 DNA reads TGCGCCAGCAGCTTAGAGGGGAGGGCCTCCTACAATGAGCAGTTCTTC. Amino acids: CASSLEGRASYNEQFF.